These 16 T cell receptor beta chains came from one sample sequenced in a study of CD4+ T cells in melanoma. The repertoire was sequenced with immunoSEQ multiplex PCR; TCRdb's copy has only in-frame clones and lacks some. In the table there are about 140,000 clones, 85% to 95% of which are singletons. These receptors were obtained from a human donor with melanoma.

This clone was recorded only once. The gene calls are TRBV5-5 and TRBJ1-1; possible D gene TRBD1, 5 bases. Trimming shortened V by 2 bases and J by 1 base, and 9 bases separated the two germline ends. CDR1 is SGHKS and CDR2 is YYEKEE in the germline V gene (reference sequence). This CDR3 region has 14 residues. Here the CDR3 reads CASSFRESNTEAFF. CDR3 nucleotide sequence: TGTGCCAGCAGCTTCAGGGAGTCGAACACTGAAGCTTTCTTT.

This sequence joins TRBV29-1 and TRBJ2-5; D might be TRBD1 or TRBD2, each matching 5 bases. CDR3 size: 14 residues. Deletions cut 6 bases from V and 5 bases from J, with 19 bases between. From germline, CDR1 is SQVTM and CDR2 ANQGSEA. The CDR3 DNA sequence: TGCAGCGTCCCGAGGGACGGATCACCGGAGACCCAGTACTTC. Protein: CSVPRDGSPETQYF.

This clone has only a few counts. The chain joins TRBV19 to TRBJ1-1, with D perhaps matching TRBD1 (5 bases). Deletions cut 8 bases from V and 1 base from J, with 14 bases between. CDR1 and CDR2 (germline): LNHDA, SQIVND (reference sequence). The CDR3 sequence is 14 residues long. CDR3 region: CASRTGTANTEAFF. The CDR3 bases are TGTGCCAGTCGCACCGGGACGGCGAACACTGAAGCTTTCTTT.

V is TRBV7-2 and J is TRBJ2-5; tentative D call: TRBD2 (5 bases). The CDR3 covers 15 residues. CDR1 SGHTA and CDR2 FQGNSA come from the germline V gene. V lost 3 bases to trimming and J lost 3 bases, with 14 bases between them. The CDR3 DNA reads TGTGCCAGCAGCTTGTGGTCGGGGTCGGAAGAGACCCAGTACTTC. It codes for CASSLWSGSEETQYF.

The chain combines TRBV19 with TRBJ1-5; the D is unclear. V was clipped by 3 bases and J by 5 bases, with 11 bases between them. This CDR3 region has 14 residues. The germline V gene has CDR1 LNHDA and CDR2 SQIVND (reference sequence). CDR3 nucleotides: TGTGCCAGTAGTATCTCAGGAGATTATCAGCCCCAGCATTTT. It yields the protein CASSISGDYQPQHF.

This chain uses TRBV29-1 with TRBJ1-3, with 9 bases that match TRBD1. V was pared by 7 bases and J by 8 bases, with 21 bases of the junction left unmatched. This CDR3 is built from 17 residues. The germline CDR1 and CDR2 sequences are SQVTM and ANQGSEA. The CDR3 nucleotides read TGCAGCGCCAACCCACTGGGGTTCCGGAGACAGGGGGACACCATATATTTT. This sequence encodes CSANPLGFRRQGDTIYF.

The gene calls are TRBV18 and TRBJ2-7, with 9 positions matching TRBD2. V lost 5 bases to trimming and J lost 3 bases; unmatched junction nucleotides: 8. Germline V gene data show CDR1 as KGHSH and CDR2 as LQKENI. The CDR3 spans 15 residues. The CDR3 region has the DNA TGTGCCAGCTCAGCCGATTCAGCGGGGGGCTACGAGCAGTACTTC. Translating it yields CASSADSAGGYEQYF. Drawing the rest from reference TRBV18 and TRBJ2-7, the complete variable domain is NAGVMQNPRHLVRRRGQEARLRCSPMKGHSHVYWYRQLPEEGLKFMVYLQKENIIDESGMPKERFSAEFPKEGPSILRIQQVVRGDSAAYFCASSADSAGGYEQYFGPGTRLTVT.

The chain joins TRBV5-6 to TRBJ1-5; TRBD1 aligns across 9 bases. Germline V gene lookup returns CDR1 SGHDT and CDR2 YYEEEE. The CDR3 has 14 residues. V lost 3 bases and J lost 6; bases outside the gene matches: 4. This CDR3 is CASSYRGRGQPQHF. The CDR3 bases are TGTGCCAGCAGCTACAGGGGGCGCGGTCAGCCCCAGCATTTT. Drawing the rest from reference TRBV5-6 and TRBJ1-5, the complete variable domain is DAGVTQSPTHLIKTRGQQVTLRCSPKSGHDTVSWYQQALGQGPQFIFQYYEEEERQRGNFPDRFSGHQFPNYSSELNVNALLLGDSALYLCASSYRGRGQPQHFGDGTRLSIL.

V is TRBV6-1 and J is TRBJ2-2, with D tentatively TRBD2 (5 bases). CDR3 size: 11 residues. Germline CDR1 reads MNHNS; CDR2 reads SASEGT. V lost 7 bases, J lost 5 bases, and 5 bases lay in between. The CDR3 nucleotides are TGTGCCAGCACGGGGACCGGGGAGCTGTTTTTT. Translated, it gives CASTGTGELFF.

V usage is TRBV27 and J usage is TRBJ2-6; D is unresolved. Germline assignment: CDR1 MNHEY and CDR2 SMNVEV (reference sequence). This CDR3 is 15 amino acids long. The V end lost 0 bases, the J end lost 0 bases, and 3 bases lay between the germline ends. CDR3 region: CASSLSVSGANVLTF. Written as DNA, the CDR3 is TGTGCCAGCAGTTTATCGGTCTCTGGGGCCAACGTCCTGACTTTC.

This clone was seen just once. This sequence joins TRBV7-3 and TRBJ1-1; D not certain. Looked up from germline, CDR1 is SGHTA and CDR2 is FQGTGA. The CDR3 sequence is 12 residues long. With 4 bases removed from V and 6 bases from J, the gap between germline ends came to 9 bases. The CDR3 DNA sequence: TGTGCCAGCAGCTCACGGGATTCTGAAGCTTTCTTT. Translated, it gives CASSSRDSEAFF.

The chain links TRBV2 to TRBJ1-5; TRBD1 agrees at 7 bases. The CDR3 covers 15 residues. CDR1 and CDR2 from the germline V gene are SNHLY and FYNNEI. Germline trimming cut 5 bases from V and 0 bases from J; bases unmatched to any gene: 4. CDR3 in amino acids: CASSKDRNSNQPQHF. The CDR3 nucleotides read TGTGCCAGCAGTAAGGACAGGAATAGCAATCAGCCCCAGCATTTT. Variable domain in full (rest from reference TRBV2 and TRBJ1-5): EPEVTQTPSHQVTQMGQEVILRCVPISNHLYFYWYRQILGQKVEFLVSFYNNEISEKSEIFDDQFSVERPDGSNFTLKIRSTKLEDSAMYFCASSKDRNSNQPQHFGDGTRLSIL.

Only one count was recorded for this clone. This chain uses TRBV6-4 with TRBJ1-1; TRBD1 matches at 7 bases. Per the germline V gene, CDR1 is MRHNA and CDR2 is SNTAGT. V gave up 3 bases and J gave up 4 bases; unmatched junction bases: 5. The CDR3 has 14 residues. The CDR3 DNA is TGTGCCAGCAGTGAGACAGGGTTGGGCACTGAAGCTTTCTTT. It translates to CASSETGLGTEAFF.

The chain is built from TRBV7-2 and TRBJ2-7; the D is unclear. CDR3 length: 14 amino acids. CDR1 and CDR2 from the germline V gene are SGHTA and FQGNSA. V gave up 0 bases and J gave up 2 bases, with 8 bases separating them. CDR3 sequence reads: CASSLAVGTYEQYF. For the CDR3, the DNA is TGTGCCAGCAGCTTAGCGGTGGGGACCTACGAGCAGTACTTC.

V usage is TRBV5-1 and J usage is TRBJ2-2; perhaps TRBD2 as D (6 bases). Germline V gene sequence: CDR1 SGHRS, CDR2 YFSETQ. The V end was cut by 4 bases, the J end by 7 bases, with 14 bases between. The CDR3 consists of 14 residues. The CDR3 region is CASSPTGVVGELFF. The CDR3 nucleotides read TGCGCCAGCAGCCCAACGGGGGTTGTCGGGGAGCTGTTTTTT.

This chain joins TRBV2 and TRBJ2-5; D is unclear. Germline V gene sequence: CDR1 SNHLY, CDR2 FYNNEI. The CDR3 runs 14 residues. The germline V and J ends were trimmed by 5 bases and 2 bases, with 12 bases remaining between them. This chain's CDR3 is CASSKDWGQETQYF. For the CDR3, the DNA is TGTGCCAGCAGTAAGGATTGGGGACAAGAGACCCAGTACTTC. Full variable domain (outside the CDR3, taken from reference TRBV2 and TRBJ2-5): EPEVTQTPSHQVTQMGQEVILRCVPISNHLYFYWYRQILGQKVEFLVSFYNNEISEKSEIFDDQFSVERPDGSNFTLKIRSTKLEDSAMYFCASSKDWGQETQYFGPGTRLLVL.